This T cell receptor (beta chain) was sequenced in a study of blood T cell repertoires in COVID-19. Study details: Sites across the United States, Italy and Spain contributed samples from acute and convalescent COVID-19. In each case, the material was cDNA or gDNA derived from T cells, B-cell-depleted T cells, or PBMCs.

Trimming cost V 7 bases and J 4 bases, with 13 bases left between them. Per the germline V gene, CDR1 is MNHEY and CDR2 is SVGAGI. This CDR3 has 13 amino acids. Original data processing: Amplification with reference gene primers provided the estimates of nucleated cell counts. Clones were read by immunoSEQ multiplex PCR, and TCRdb kept only the in-frame ones, dropping some. V and J calls and clone size come straight from that table; D and trimming were deduced from the DNA. This table has 280,000 or so clones, approximately 84% appearing once. Sequenced input: peripheral blood. This TCR derives from a woman in her 30s who had recovered from COVID-19. This rearrangement joins TRBV6-5 to TRBJ2-5; tentative D call: TRBD1 (6 bases). The DNA of the CDR3 is TGTGCCAGCAAACTATCAGGGGTAGAGACCCAGTACTTC. Translated: CASKLSGVETQYF.